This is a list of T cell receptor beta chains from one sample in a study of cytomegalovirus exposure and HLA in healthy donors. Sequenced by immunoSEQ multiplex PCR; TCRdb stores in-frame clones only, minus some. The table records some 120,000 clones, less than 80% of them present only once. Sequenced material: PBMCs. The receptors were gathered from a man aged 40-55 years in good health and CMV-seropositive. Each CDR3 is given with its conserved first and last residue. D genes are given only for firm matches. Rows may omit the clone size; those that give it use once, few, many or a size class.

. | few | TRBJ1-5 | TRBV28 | TGTGCCAGCAGCCTTGGGAGGGACTTAAATCAGCCCCAGCATTTT | CASSLGRDLNQPQHF
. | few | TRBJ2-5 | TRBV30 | TGTGCCTGGAGGCGCGGCCAAGAGACCCAGTACTTC | CAWRRGQETQYF
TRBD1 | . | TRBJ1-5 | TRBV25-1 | TGTGCCAGCAGTGATCATCGGACAGGAGGTCAGCCCCAGCATTTT | CASSDHRTGGQPQHF
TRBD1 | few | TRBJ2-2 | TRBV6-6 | TGTGCCAGCAGTTACGCGGCAGGGGGCGGTCCCGGGGAGCTGTTTTTT | CASSYAAGGGPGELFF
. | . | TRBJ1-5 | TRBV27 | TGTGCCAGCAGTTTAAGGCAGGGGAATCAGCCCCAGCATTTT | CASSLRQGNQPQHF
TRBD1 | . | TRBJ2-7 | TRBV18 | TGTGCCAGCTCACTCGCTACCGGACAGGGGAGACACTCCTACGAGCAGTACTTC | CASSLATGQGRHSYEQYF
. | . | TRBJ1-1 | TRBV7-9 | TGTGCCAGCAGCCTACCTCCAGGAGCTTTCTTT | CASSLPPGAFF
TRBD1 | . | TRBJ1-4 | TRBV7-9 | TGTGCCAGCAGCTTTCTACAGGGGCCAATTAATGAAAAACTGTTTTTT | CASSFLQGPINEKLFF
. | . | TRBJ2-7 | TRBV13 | TGTGCCAGCAGCTCCCTGAGGACTAACTCCTACGAGCAGTACTTC | CASSSLRTNSYEQYF
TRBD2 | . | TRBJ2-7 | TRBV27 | TGTGCCAGCACCGGACTAGCGGGAACCGAGCAGTACTTC | CASTGLAGTEQYF
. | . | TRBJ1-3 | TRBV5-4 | TGTGCCAGCAGCTTGGCAGGGGGAAACACCATATATTTT | CASSLAGGNTIYF
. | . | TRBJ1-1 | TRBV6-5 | TGTGCCAGCAGTTATTATACTGAAGCTTTCTTT | CASSYYTEAFF
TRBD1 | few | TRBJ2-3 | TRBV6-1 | TGTGCCAGCAGTACCAGGGGGCAGGGCACAGATACGCAGTATTTT | CASSTRGQGTDTQYF
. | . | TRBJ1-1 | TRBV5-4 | TGTGCCACCAACCGAGGCATCTTAAACACTGAAGCTTTCTTT | CATNRGILNTEAFF
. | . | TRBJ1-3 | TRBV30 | TGTGCCTGGAGGGACCCGGAGGGAACCATATATTTT | CAWRDPEGTIYF
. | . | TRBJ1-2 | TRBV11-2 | TGTGCCAGCAGCGGCAGGGAGGATGGCTACACCTTC | CASSGREDGYTF
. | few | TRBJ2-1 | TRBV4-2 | TGTGCCAGCAGCCAAGATGCGGGGAGTAGGGTATACAATGAGCAGTTCTTC | CASSQDAGSRVYNEQFF
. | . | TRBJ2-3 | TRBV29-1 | TGCAGCGTGGGTGGCGGCACTACTGGGGATACGCAGTATTTT | CSVGGGTTGDTQYF
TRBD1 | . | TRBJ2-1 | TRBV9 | TGTGCCAGCAGCGAGGGGGGACAGGGCATCCATGAGCAGTTCTTC | CASSEGGQGIHEQFF
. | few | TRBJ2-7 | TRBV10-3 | TGTGCCATCAGTGGCACAGGGGAGGTCCCCCGTGCCGAGCAGTACTTC | CAISGTGEVPRAEQYF
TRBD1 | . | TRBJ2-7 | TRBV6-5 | TGTGCCAGCAGTTGGGGGACAGGGGTCTACGAGCAGTACTTC | CASSWGTGVYEQYF
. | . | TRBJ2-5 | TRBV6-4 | TGTGCCAGCACTGCGGGGCAGAAAGAGGCCCAGTACTTC | CASTAGQKEAQYF
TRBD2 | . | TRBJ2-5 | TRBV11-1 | TGTGCCAGCAGACCGTCATTCCTTCTAGCGGGGAGGGAGACCCAGTACTTC | CASRPSFLLAGRETQYF
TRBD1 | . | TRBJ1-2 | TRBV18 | TGTGCCAGCTCACCGACAGGGGATGGCTACACCTTC | CASSPTGDGYTF
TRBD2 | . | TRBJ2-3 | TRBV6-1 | TGTGCCACCGAATCCTTACGGGGGGGTACGCAGTATTTT | CATESLRGGTQYF
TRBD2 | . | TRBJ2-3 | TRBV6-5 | TGTGCCAGCACAGCGGGGGGGCTTGATACGCAGTATTTT | CASTAGGLDTQYF
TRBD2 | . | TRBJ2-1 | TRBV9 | TGTGCCAGCAGCTGGACTAGCGGGGTGGGTGATGAGCAGTTCTTC | CASSWTSGVGDEQFF
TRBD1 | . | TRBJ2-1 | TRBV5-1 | TGCGCCAGCAGTCAGGGACAGGGAGCATCTGAGCAGTTCTTC | CASSQGQGASEQFF
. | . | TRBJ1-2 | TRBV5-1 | TGCGCCAGCAGCCCGCAGCCGGGGGACCCGAATGGCTACACCTTC | CASSPQPGDPNGYTF